This TCR beta chain was observed in a study of beta chain features in type 1 diabetes (dated 2018 in TCRdb). Describing the broader study: Patients and healthy donors did not differ in mean age, gender distribution, total cell number or subset yield. Across all samples, almost 110 million sorted cells were examined, and cell number per subset correlated strongly with RNA yield. Regulatory and stem cell-like memory subsets were obtained from only 8 patients and roughly 8 healthy donors, while naive and central memory subsets were obtained from all 30 or so donors. The study compared TCRB repertoires of sorted circulating CD4+ T cell subsets between recently diagnosed type 1 diabetes patients and matched healthy donors.

What the work shows at the level of the full study, not this receptor alone: Shorter templates might be favored by PCR, yet because patient and control samples were amplified and corrected together, any such skew would affect both groups equally. Fewer insertions and more nucleotide deletions at VDJ recombination sites were observed in patients with type 1 diabetes, implying thymic rearrangement abnormalities. Naive, central memory and regulatory TCRB repertoires appeared to be more similar among patients than among healthy donors. Because cDNA was sequenced instead of genomic DNA, activated cells with high expression could be over-represented, although the groups did not differ in activation or CD3 levels. In all four CD4+ subsets, TCRB CDR3 length was moderately but significantly shorter in type 1 diabetes patients. HLA sub-analyses involved small numbers of individuals, so any influence of HLA type on TCRB rearrangement remained unresolved.

The entire amount of isolated RNA was reverse transcribed using the High Capacity cDNA Reverse Transcription Kit, so the sequenced TCRB transcripts were expressed ones. Naive, central memory and regulatory T cell samples underwent deep immunoSEQ sequencing, averaging about 3.3 million total reads per sample. After sorted cells were lysed in RLT buffer, RNA was extracted with DNase-treated RNeasy Micro or Mini kits, with the choice depending on cell number. To prevent cross-contamination, each cell subset was processed individually, whereas patient and healthy donor samples were processed jointly. Using the immunoSEQ multiplex PCR, TCRB sequences were amplified from cDNA into 87-bp fragments spanning the CDR3 region. Sequencing of the amplicons was done on the Illumina HiSeq platform. On the study's bioinformatics: PCR bias was computationally corrected using synthetic template baselines, reads within Hamming distance 2 were collapsed, and singletons that could not be merged were discarded. Reads were aligned to IMGT to assign V, D and J genes, CDR3 length, and insertions or deletions at six rearrangement sites. Within each subset, clonotype counts were normalized to the number of sorted cells before true diversity and Gini coefficients were calculated with the tcR R package. The overlap coefficient, calculated on TCRB nucleotide sequences, was used to measure repertoire sharing. Out-of-frame TCRB sequences from naive cells were analyzed to stand in for the pre-selection repertoire. The clones in this table, taken by TCRdb from immuneACCESS, are in-frame only. Not every clone is retained; where verified, under half of the shortfall comes from an unresolved V gene, and the cause of the rest is unknown. V and J calls and clone size are those listed in that table; D and trimming were worked out from the DNA. This sample is represented by hundreds of thousands of clones; around 15% of them were singletons. 0.022% of the sample comes from the top ten.

Of note for this clone: Its antigen is still unknown. No base quality information exists; no much larger clone differs at one position.

A single peripheral blood draw of 95 to 150 mL on average was collected from each donor into heparinised tubes. A BD FACSAria II and a panel including CD45RO, CCR7, CD25, CD127, CD95 and CD27 were used to sort naive, central memory, regulatory and stem cell-like memory CD4+ T cells. Purity was above 95% for every sorted population. Right away, PBMCs were isolated by Lymphoprep density gradient centrifugation and were stained directly, with no culture step. So that batch effects would be minimized, each experiment stained and sorted samples in pairs, pairing one healthy donor with one patient. A distance of 12 bases separates the germline ends of V and J, which lose 6 bases and 2 bases respectively. From its cysteine to its phenylalanine, the CDR3 spans 14 amino acids. Of all the DNA, just the CDR3 is kept, 42 bases in frame from base 1. The germline V gene specifies SGHDN as CDR1 and FVKESK as CDR2.

The sequencing input was naive CD4+ T cells from blood. The cell subset or site label for this specimen denotes: true naive CD4+ T cells. This TCR was sampled from a man aged 18 to 35 with type 1 diabetes. Recombination linked TRBV14 to TRBJ2-3; perhaps TRBD1 is the D gene, with 5 bases matching. The DNA sequence is as follows: TGTGCCAGCAGTCGCGACAGAACCACAGATACGCAGTATTTT. The translation is CASSRDRTTDTQYF.